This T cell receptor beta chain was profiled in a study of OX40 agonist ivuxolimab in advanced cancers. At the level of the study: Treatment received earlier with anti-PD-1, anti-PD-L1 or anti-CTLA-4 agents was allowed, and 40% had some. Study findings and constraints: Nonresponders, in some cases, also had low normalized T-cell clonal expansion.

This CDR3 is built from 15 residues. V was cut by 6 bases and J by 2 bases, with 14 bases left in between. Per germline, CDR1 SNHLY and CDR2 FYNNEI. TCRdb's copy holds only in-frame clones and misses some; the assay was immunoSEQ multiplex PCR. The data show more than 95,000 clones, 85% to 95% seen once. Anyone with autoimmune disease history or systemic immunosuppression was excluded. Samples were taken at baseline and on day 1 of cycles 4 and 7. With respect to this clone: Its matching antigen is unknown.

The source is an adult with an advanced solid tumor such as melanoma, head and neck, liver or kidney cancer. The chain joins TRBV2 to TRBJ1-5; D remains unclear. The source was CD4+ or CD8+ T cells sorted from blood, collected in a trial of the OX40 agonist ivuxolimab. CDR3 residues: CASRVEIGGNQPQHF. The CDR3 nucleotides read TGTGCCAGCAGGGTTGAAATCGGAGGCAATCAGCCCCAGCATTTT. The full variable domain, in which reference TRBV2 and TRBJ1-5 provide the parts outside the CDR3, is EPEVTQTPSHQVTQMGQEVILRCVPISNHLYFYWYRQILGQKVEFLVSFYNNEISEKSEIFDDQFSVERPDGSNFTLKIRSTKLEDSAMYFCASRVEIGGNQPQHFGDGTRLSIL.